This T cell receptor (beta chain) was documented in a study of cytomegalovirus exposure and HLA in healthy donors. Study-wide background: From HLA-typed donors, an early data release held roughly 89 million unique TCRs. Whole-study results and caveats: Rare TCR sequences predominated, though certain public TCRs were found in many donors. Earlier findings revealed that most TCR beta V segments proved productive either about 90% or about 30% of the time.

With respect to this clone: Its antigen remains unknown.

The CDR3 totals 13 residues. The V gene lost 0 bases and the J gene lost 4 bases, with 5 bases spanning the gap. Germline V gives CDR1 SGDLS, CDR2 YYNGEE. The PCR made use of 60 Vbeta and 13 Jbeta primers. Original handling: Later analysis identified 80 million to 90 million unique TCR beta chains, around 10 million shared. The table came from immunoSEQ multiplex PCR; TCRdb's copy has only in-frame clones and leaves some out. The V and J calls and clone size come from that table; D and trimming were worked out from the DNA. The sample holds under 250,000 clones; over 70% are singletons and the top ten take roughly 0.7%.

The sequence was collected from a boy aged 2-15 years in good health and CMV-seronegative. The J gene is TRBJ1-5, the V gene TRBV9; D is undetermined. Specimen: PBMCs. In nucleotides, the CDR3 is TGTGCCAGCAGCGTAGACGGGAATCAGCCCCAGCATTTT. It codes for CASSVDGNQPQHF.